This TCR beta chain was profiled in a study of cytomegalovirus exposure and HLA in healthy donors. In the study overall: A subsequent analysis reported that the 95 to 150 validation repertoires were produced on the same platform that had also been used for the 600 to 700 first-cohort repertoires.

An approximately 120-subject validation cohort, separate from the approximately 610-subject first cohort, supplied the donors. General study results and limits: In a later analysis, first-cohort TCR clusters were found to tend to co-occur in the 130 or so validation repertoires.

As for this clone: Its specificity is not known.

Repertoires were generated with immunoSEQ multiplex PCR, while TCRdb's copy carries only in-frame clones and drops some. This repertoire shows about 200,000 clones, roughly 80% found once; its top ten account for roughly 5.5%. V lost 5 bases and J lost 0, with 18 bases in between. Germline CDR1 SGHRS, CDR2 YFSETQ. The CDR3 spans 18 residues. The material sequenced was PBMCs. V is TRBV5-1 and J is TRBJ2-6; possibly TRBD1 for D (6 bases). The clonotype comes from a woman younger than 35 in good health and CMV-seronegative. The CDR3 reads CASSSRDTSNSGANVLTF. The CDR3 nucleotides are TGCGCCAGCAGTAGCCGGGACACCTCTAACTCTGGGGCCAACGTCCTGACTTTC.